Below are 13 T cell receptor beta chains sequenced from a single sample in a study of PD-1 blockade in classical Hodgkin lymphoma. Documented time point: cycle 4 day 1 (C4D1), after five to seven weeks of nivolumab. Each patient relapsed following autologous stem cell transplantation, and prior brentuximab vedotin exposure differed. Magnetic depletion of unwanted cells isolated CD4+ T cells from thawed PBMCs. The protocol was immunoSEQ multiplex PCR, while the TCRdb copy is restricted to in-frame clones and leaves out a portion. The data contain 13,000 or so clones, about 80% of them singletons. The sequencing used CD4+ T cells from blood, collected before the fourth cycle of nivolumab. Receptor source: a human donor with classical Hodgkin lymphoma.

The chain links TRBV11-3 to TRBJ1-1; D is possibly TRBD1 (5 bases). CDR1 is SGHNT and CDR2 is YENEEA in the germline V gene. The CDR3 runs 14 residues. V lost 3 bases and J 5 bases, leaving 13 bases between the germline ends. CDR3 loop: CASSFLGGTTEAFF. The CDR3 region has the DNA TGTGCCAGCAGCTTCTTGGGAGGGACGACTGAAGCTTTCTTT.

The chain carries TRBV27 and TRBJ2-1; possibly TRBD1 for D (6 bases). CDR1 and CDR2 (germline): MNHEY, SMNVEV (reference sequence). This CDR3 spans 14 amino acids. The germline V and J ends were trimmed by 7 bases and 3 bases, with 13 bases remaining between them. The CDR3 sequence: CASKVDSHYNEQFF. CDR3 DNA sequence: TGTGCCAGCAAAGTGGACAGCCACTACAATGAGCAGTTCTTC.

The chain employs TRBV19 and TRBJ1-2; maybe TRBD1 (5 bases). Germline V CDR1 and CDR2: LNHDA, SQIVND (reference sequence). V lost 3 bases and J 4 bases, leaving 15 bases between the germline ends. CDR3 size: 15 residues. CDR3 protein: CASSIDSILSYGYTF. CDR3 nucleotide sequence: TGTGCCAGTAGTATCGACAGTATTTTATCCTATGGCTACACCTTC.

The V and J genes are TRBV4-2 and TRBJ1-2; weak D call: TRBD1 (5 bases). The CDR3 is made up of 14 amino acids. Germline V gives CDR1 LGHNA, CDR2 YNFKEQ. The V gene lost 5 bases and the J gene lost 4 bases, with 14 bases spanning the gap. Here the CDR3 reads CASSSAAGSYGYTF. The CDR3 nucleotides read TGTGCCAGCAGCTCCGCAGCAGGGAGCTATGGCTACACCTTC.

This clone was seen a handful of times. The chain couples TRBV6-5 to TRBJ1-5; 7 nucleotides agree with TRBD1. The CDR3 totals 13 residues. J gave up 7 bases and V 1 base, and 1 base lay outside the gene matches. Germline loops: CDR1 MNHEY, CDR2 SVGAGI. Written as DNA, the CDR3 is TGTGCCAGCAGTTACTTCAGGGGGCAGCCCCAGCATTTT. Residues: CASSYFRGQPQHF.

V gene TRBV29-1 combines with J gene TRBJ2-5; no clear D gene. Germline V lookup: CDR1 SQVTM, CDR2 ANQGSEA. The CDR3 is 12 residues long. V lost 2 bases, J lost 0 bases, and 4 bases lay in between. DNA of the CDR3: TGCAGCGTTGAACTGTACCAAGAGACCCAGTACTTC. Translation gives CSVELYQETQYF.

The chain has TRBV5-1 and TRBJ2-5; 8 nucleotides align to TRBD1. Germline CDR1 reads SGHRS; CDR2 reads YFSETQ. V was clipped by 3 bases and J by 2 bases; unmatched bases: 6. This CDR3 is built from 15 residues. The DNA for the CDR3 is TGCGCCAGCAGCTGGCCAGGGGGCCGGCAAGAGACCCAGTACTTC. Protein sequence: CASSWPGGRQETQYF. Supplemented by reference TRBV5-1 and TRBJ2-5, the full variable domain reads KAGVTQTPRYLIKTRGQQVTLSCSPISGHRSVSWYQQTPGQGLQFLFEYFSETQRNKGNFPGRFSGRQFSNSRSEMNVSTLELGDSALYLCASSWPGGRQETQYFGPGTRLLVL.

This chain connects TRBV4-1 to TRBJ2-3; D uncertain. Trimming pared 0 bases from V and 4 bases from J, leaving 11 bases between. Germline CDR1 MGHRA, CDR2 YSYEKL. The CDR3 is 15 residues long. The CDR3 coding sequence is TGCGCCAGCAGCCAAGATAGCTCCTGGGCAGATACGCAGTATTTT. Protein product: CASSQDSSWADTQYF.

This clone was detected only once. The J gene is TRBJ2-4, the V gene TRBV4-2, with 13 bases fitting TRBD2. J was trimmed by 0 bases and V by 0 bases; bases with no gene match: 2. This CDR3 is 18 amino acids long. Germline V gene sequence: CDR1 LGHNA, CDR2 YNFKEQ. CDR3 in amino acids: CASSQDGLAGAAKNIQYF. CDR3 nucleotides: TGTGCCAGCAGCCAAGATGGACTAGCGGGAGCAGCCAAAAACATTCAGTACTTC.

The CDR3 DNA reads as TGTGCCAGCTCACCATTATATCACAGGGGGCGCATAATTTTGGCACCCCTCCACTTT. The encoded protein is CASSPLYHRGRIILAPLHF. The rearrangement joins TRBV18 to TRBJ1-6, with TRBD1 matching 9 bases. This CDR3 has 19 residues. In germline, CDR1 is KGHSH, CDR2 LQKENI. Losses at the gene ends were 2 bases for V and 11 bases for J; bases not matched to a gene: 19.

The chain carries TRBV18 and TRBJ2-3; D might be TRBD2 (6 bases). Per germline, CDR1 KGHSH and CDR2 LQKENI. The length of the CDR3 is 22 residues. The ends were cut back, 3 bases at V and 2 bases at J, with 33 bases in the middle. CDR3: CASSPGLEQRGWLNSPTDTQYF. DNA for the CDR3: TGTGCCAGCTCACCTGGACTCGAACAACGGGGGTGGCTAAACTCTCCCACAGATACGCAGTATTTT.

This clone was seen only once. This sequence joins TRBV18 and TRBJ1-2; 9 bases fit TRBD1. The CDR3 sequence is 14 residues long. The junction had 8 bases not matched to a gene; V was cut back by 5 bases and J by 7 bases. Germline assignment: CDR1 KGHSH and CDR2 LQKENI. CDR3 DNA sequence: TGTGCCAGCTCAGACACAGGGGGCGCGACTGGCTACACCTTC. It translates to CASSDTGGATGYTF.

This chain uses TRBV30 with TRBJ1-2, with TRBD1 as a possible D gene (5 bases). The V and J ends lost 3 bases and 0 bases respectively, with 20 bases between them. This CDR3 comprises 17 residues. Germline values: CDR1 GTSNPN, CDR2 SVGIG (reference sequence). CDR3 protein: CAWSLKGPDAANYGYTF. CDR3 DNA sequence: TGTGCCTGGAGCCTCAAGGGGCCCGACGCCGCTAACTATGGCTACACCTTC.